Below, one T cell receptor (beta chain) is given with its context. The record originates from a study of blood T cell repertoires in COVID-19. Across the study: From the United States, Italy and Spain came samples of acute and convalescent COVID-19. The cDNA or gDNA used as material had been derived from T cells, B-cell-depleted T cells, or PBMCs.

Libraries were prepared by immunoSEQ multiplex PCR; TCRdb keeps only in-frame clonotypes and omits some of them. The table records more than 150,000 clones, roughly 94% of them present only once. The V gene's germline CDR1 is SNHLY and CDR2 FYNNEI. This CDR3 has 13 residues. The V end was cut by 4 bases, the J end by 5 bases, with 9 bases between. The clonotype originates from a man aged 25-45 years with COVID-19, enrolled during active disease. Material: peripheral blood. V usage is TRBV2 and J usage is TRBJ1-5; D is ambiguous. The CDR3 is CASSGQVDQPQHF. The DNA for the CDR3 is TGTGCCAGCAGTGGGCAGGTGGATCAGCCCCAGCATTTT.